Sequencing of this T cell receptor (beta chain) was carried out in a study of T-cell reconstitution after alpha-beta-depleted transplantation in children. Study-wide findings and caveats: Several hundred expanded graft clones reportedly were the source of alpha-beta T cells about two months after transplant. A year post-transplant, T-cell counts and diversity derived mostly from newly produced T cells. High day-60 TCRbeta diversity in some patients came from surviving recipient T cells and thymic progenitors.

Per germline, CDR1 DFQATT and CDR2 SNEGSKA (reference sequence). Trimming stripped 6 bases from V and 6 bases from J, with 12 bases between. The CDR3 is made up of 13 amino acids. With regard to this clonotype: Its antigen remains unidentified.

As it was prepared, the TCRbeta library received unique molecular identifiers. Each CDR3 protein gets one entry after TCRdb re-called the PCR reads with MiXCR. The table lists about 290,000 distinct CDR3 sequences, less than 9.5% of them singletons. The genes are TRBV20-1 and TRBJ1-6; D not resolved. The material was peripheral blood, obtained 360 days after TCRalphabeta/CD19-depleted stem cell transplant. The clonotype comes from a female patient aged 2 to 10 who had a stem cell transplant for Fanconi anemia, so the T cells may come from the graft donor. CDR3 sequence (DNA): TGCAGTGCGGGTCGGACGGGTAATTCACCCCTCCACTTT. It is translated as CSAGRTGNSPLHF.